These 19 T cell receptor beta chains share one sample of origin, sequenced in a study of shared clonotypes between healthy human individuals. TCRdb keeps only in-frame clones here, not all; method: immunoSEQ multiplex PCR. This repertoire shows over 950,000 clones, 60% to 85% found once; its top ten account for 0.89%. The sample comprised memory CD4+ T cells from PBMCs. Subset in this sample: CD45RA-negative fraction. The receptors here all came from a man between 18 and 29 years old in good health. Some clones in this sample may be carry-over from other donors' samples.

CDR3 sequence reads: CASHYTQGTYGYTF. CDR3 nucleotide sequence: TGTGCCAGCCACTATACCCAGGGAACCTATGGCTACACCTTC. The genes are TRBV2 and TRBJ1-2; D possibly corresponds to TRBD1 (5 bases). The germline V gene encodes CDR1 SNHLY and CDR2 FYNNEI. Trimming stripped 8 bases from V and 4 bases from J, with 17 bases between. This CDR3 contains 14 residues. The complete variable domain, with remaining parts taken from reference TRBV2 and TRBJ1-2, reads EPEVTQTPSHQVTQMGQEVILRCVPISNHLYFYWYRQILGQKVEFLVSFYNNEISEKSEIFDDQFSVERPDGSNFTLKIRSTKLEDSAMYFCASHYTQGTYGYTFGSGTRLTVV.

This clone turned up a few times. The chain uses TRBV29-1 and TRBJ2-7; 8 bases are a match to TRBD1. The J segment lost 2 bases and the V segment lost 7 bases, leaving 7 bases of the junction unmatched. Germline lookup yields CDR1 SQVTM and CDR2 ANQGSEA. This CDR3 region has 13 residues. In DNA form, the CDR3 reads TGCAGCGCTGGCAGGGGGCAGGCCTACGAGCAGTACTTC. This codes for CSAGRGQAYEQYF.

The chain uses TRBV28 and TRBJ2-3, with D tentatively TRBD1 or TRBD2 (6 bases each). The V gene lost 7 bases and the J gene lost 3 bases, with 14 bases spanning the gap. CDR3 length: 14 residues. CDR1 and CDR2 from the germline V gene are MDHEN and SYDVKM. CDR3 in amino acids: CASTRRGRTDTQYF. CDR3 sequence (DNA): TGTGCCAGCACCCGGAGGGGGAGGACAGATACGCAGTATTTT. Variable domain in full (rest from reference TRBV28 and TRBJ2-3): DVKVTQSSRYLVKRTGEKVFLECVQDMDHENMFWYRQDPGLGLRLIYFSYDVKMKEKGDIPEGYSVSREKKERFSLILESASTNQTSMYLCASTRRGRTDTQYFGPGTRLTVL.

The chain links TRBV5-4 to TRBJ1-2; D is uncertain. This CDR3 has 13 residues. CDR1 is SGHNT and CDR2 is YYREEE in the germline V gene (reference sequence). The germline V and J ends were trimmed by 2 bases and 4 bases, with 9 bases remaining between them. DNA of the CDR3: TGTGCCAGCAGCTTATTATTGGGCTATGGCTACACCTTC. This encodes CASSLLLGYGYTF.

This clone occurred a few times. The chain links TRBV27 to TRBJ1-2; D remains ambiguous. Germline values: CDR1 MNHEY, CDR2 SMNVEV (reference sequence). V shed 3 bases and J shed 7 bases, with 18 bases lying between them. The CDR3 has 15 residues. CDR3 coding DNA: TGTGCCAGCAGTTTGAGTGGGTCGCTAGGAGTTGGCTACACCTTC. Translation: CASSLSGSLGVGYTF.

This chain links TRBV6-5 with TRBJ2-1; weak D call: TRBD2 (5 bases). CDR1 MNHEY and CDR2 SVGAGI come from the germline V gene. The V gene lost 0 bases and the J gene lost 10 bases, with 10 bases spanning the gap. CDR3 length: 13 amino acids. The CDR3 bases are TGTGCCAGCAGTTACTCGATAGCGTTGGAGCAGTTCTTC. Amino acid sequence: CASSYSIALEQFF.

The genes are TRBV11-2 and TRBJ2-7; 9 bases fit TRBD2. This CDR3 has 14 amino acids. With 2 bases clipped from V and 6 bases from J, the junction kept 5 bases outside the gene matches. The V gene's germline CDR1 is SGHAT and CDR2 FQNNGV. CDR3: CASSLFPAGGEQYF. Written as DNA, the CDR3 is TGTGCCAGCAGCTTATTTCCAGCGGGAGGCGAGCAGTACTTC.

This chain uses TRBV4-1 with TRBJ1-4; 10 nucleotides match TRBD1. This CDR3 contains 15 residues. Germline CDR1 MGHRA, CDR2 YSYEKL. Trimming cost V 0 bases and J 7 bases; bases outside gene matches: 2. Here the CDR3 DNA reads TGCGCCAGCAGCCAAGAAAGGACAGGGGGTGAAAAACTGTTTTTT. Translating it yields CASSQERTGGEKLFF.

The J gene is TRBJ1-3, the V gene TRBV27; D remains ambiguous. Deletions cut 6 bases from V and 0 bases from J, with 9 bases between. CDR3 length equals 14 residues. Per germline, CDR1 MNHEY and CDR2 SMNVEV (reference sequence). The CDR3 DNA reads TGTGCCAGCAGCAAAGGCGTCTCTGGAAACACCATATATTTT. As protein: CASSKGVSGNTIYF.

The chain employs TRBV7-2 and TRBJ1-2; D is possibly TRBD1 (6 bases). This CDR3 contains 12 residues. V was shortened by 5 bases and J by 7 bases, with 11 bases between the two germline ends. In germline, CDR1 is SGHTA, CDR2 FQGNSA. In DNA form, the CDR3 reads TGTGCCAGCAGCCAGGGGAGGGGTGGCTACACCTTC. It specifies CASSQGRGGYTF.

This chain connects TRBV7-2 to TRBJ1-4; 7 bases fit TRBD1. Germline CDR1 reads SGHTA; CDR2 reads FQGNSA. The CDR3 covers 14 residues. Germline trimming cut 5 bases from V and 7 bases from J; bases unmatched to any gene: 7. The CDR3 DNA is TGTGCCAGCAGCCCTGACAGGGCGAGTGAAAAACTGTTTTTT. It codes for CASSPDRASEKLFF.

This chain joins TRBV9 and TRBJ2-7; D perhaps matches TRBD1 (6 bases). The germline V gene has CDR1 SGDLS and CDR2 YYNGEE. The ends were cut back, 3 bases at V and 5 bases at J, with 12 bases in the middle. CDR3 length equals 13 residues. The CDR3, as DNA: TGTGCCAGCAGCGCTACAGGGTCCCACGAGCAGTACTTC. It specifies CASSATGSHEQYF.

To note about this clone: The sample contains more than one DNA sequence encoding this CDR3. This chain connects TRBV5-1 to TRBJ2-3; D might be TRBD1 or TRBD2, each matching 5 bases. Germline CDR1 SGHRS, CDR2 YFSETQ. The V end was cut by 5 bases, the J end by 0 bases, with 13 bases between. CDR3 size: 15 residues. The CDR3 DNA reads TGCGCCAGCAGTTCCGGGACCCCAAGCACAGATACGCAGTATTTT. It translates to CASSSGTPSTDTQYF.

The J gene is TRBJ2-1, the V gene TRBV5-1; D gene ambiguous. Germline V CDR1 and CDR2: SGHRS, YFSETQ. The CDR3 is 11 amino acids. V was clipped by 6 bases and J by 5 bases, with 6 bases between them. The CDR3 DNA follows: TGCGCCAGCAAAGAGAACAATGAGCAGTTCTTC. It codes for CASKENNEQFF.

This clone was seen once. This CDR3 reads CASSLGRTTWGTQYF. The CDR3 DNA sequence: TGTGCCAGCAGCTTAGGCAGGACCACATGGGGGACCCAGTACTTC. The chain joins TRBV7-2 to TRBJ2-5; D unclear. Germline assignment: CDR1 SGHTA and CDR2 FQGNSA. The CDR3 consists of 15 residues. V was trimmed by 1 base and J by 7 bases, leaving 16 bases between them.

The chain uses TRBV5-1 and TRBJ1-2; 7 bases are a match to TRBD1. CDR3 length: 17 amino acids. Trimming removed 0 bases from V and 5 bases from J; junction bases left unmatched: 13. Germline lookup yields CDR1 SGHRS and CDR2 YFSETQ. The CDR3 bases are TGCGCCAGCAGCTTGGAGGGGACAGTGGGCACATCATATGGCTACACCTTC. Translated: CASSLEGTVGTSYGYTF.

This sequence joins TRBV6-1 and TRBJ2-3; 8 nucleotides line up with TRBD2. CDR3 length: 16 amino acids. Germline assignment: CDR1 MNHNS and CDR2 SASEGT. V shed 0 bases, J shed 4 bases, and the junction held 6 bases outside the gene matches. The chain's CDR3 is CASSEAPSGGPDTQYF. The DNA for the CDR3 is TGTGCCAGCAGTGAAGCGCCCAGCGGGGGCCCAGATACGCAGTATTTT.

The chain combines TRBV6-5 with TRBJ1-5; D gene uncertain. V shed 8 bases and J shed 7 bases, with 15 bases lying between them. CDR1 is MNHEY, CDR2 SVGAGI, per germline. This CDR3 contains 13 residues. The CDR3 loop is CASAPSGSQPQHF. The DNA of the CDR3 is TGTGCCAGCGCCCCCAGCGGGAGCCAGCCCCAGCATTTT.

Comments on this clone: Other DNA sequences from this sample encode an identical CDR3 as well. CDR3 in amino acids: CASSSGSYEQYF. The CDR3 bases are TGTGCCAGCAGCTCGGGGAGCTACGAGCAGTACTTC. The chain carries TRBV27 and TRBJ2-7; D perhaps matches TRBD2 (5 bases). The germline CDR1 and CDR2 sequences are MNHEY and SMNVEV (reference sequence). The V gene lost 6 bases and the J gene lost 3 bases, with 9 bases spanning the gap. This CDR3 is built from 12 residues.